Shown below are 25 T cell receptor beta chains from a single sample sequenced in a study of early T cells in non-severe SARS-CoV-2 infection. TCRdb independently ran MiXCR on the 5' RACE reads; one entry per CDR3 protein. The sample has tens of thousands of distinct CDR3 sequences; around 8.6% are singletons. This sample comprised whole blood, obtained at baseline. These TCRs come from an adult who was a healthcare worker with PCR-confirmed SARS-CoV-2 infection or an uninfected control (not recorded which).

Only a few counts were recorded for this clonotype. The chain is built from TRBV5-6 and TRBJ2-1; TRBD2 matches 8 bases. V lost 4 bases and J lost 7; bases outside the gene matches: 13. This CDR3 is 16 amino acids long. Germline CDR1 is SGHDT and CDR2 is YYEEEE. The CDR3 bases are TGTGCCAGCAGCCCCGGAGGTCGGGGGGGCCGAAATGAGCAGTTCTTC. Amino acid sequence: CASSPGGRGGRNEQFF. The full variable domain, its missing parts supplied by reference TRBV5-6 and TRBJ2-1, is DAGVTQSPTHLIKTRGQQVTLRCSPKSGHDTVSWYQQALGQGPQFIFQYYEEEERQRGNFPDRFSGHQFPNYSSELNVNALLLGDSALYLCASSPGGRGGRNEQFFGPGTRLTVL.

There are many counts of this clonotype. This chain uses TRBV19 with TRBJ2-7; TRBD2 agrees at 11 bases. Trimming removed 5 bases from V and 2 bases from J; junction bases left unmatched: 5. CDR1 LNHDA and CDR2 SQIVND come from the germline V gene (reference sequence). CDR3 size: 15 residues. In DNA form, the CDR3 reads TGTGCCAGTAGTCCCGGACTAGCGGGTCCCTACGAGCAGTACTTC. Amino acid sequence: CASSPGLAGPYEQYF.

This clonotype has a count of ten or more. V and J are TRBV6-6 and TRBJ2-1; TRBD2 is a possible D gene (6 bases). CDR1 is MNHNY, CDR2 SVGAGI, per germline (reference sequence). Trimming stripped 5 bases from V and 1 base from J, with 12 bases between. This CDR3 region has 15 residues. DNA of the CDR3: TGTGCCAGCAGTACGGATGGAGGGTCCTACAATGAGCAGTTCTTC. Protein product: CASSTDGGSYNEQFF.

V usage is TRBV25-1 and J usage is TRBJ1-3; D gene ambiguous. Trimming shortened V by 3 bases and J by 0 bases, and 9 bases separated the two germline ends. Germline loops: CDR1 MGHDK, CDR2 SYGVNS. This CDR3 comprises 15 residues. The CDR3 protein is CASSDMADSGNTIYF. CDR3 bases: TGTGCCAGCAGTGATATGGCAGACTCTGGAAACACCATATATTTT.

This rearrangement joins TRBV19 to TRBJ2-7; possibly TRBD1 for D (5 bases). The CDR3 is 14 amino acids. The germline V gene has CDR1 LNHDA and CDR2 SQIVND (reference sequence). Trimming pared 1 base from V and 0 bases from J, leaving 7 bases between. CDR3: CASSIAGSSYEQYF. The CDR3 nucleotides are TGTGCCAGTAGTATAGCAGGGTCCTCCTACGAGCAGTACTTC.

At least ten counts were recorded for this clonotype. This sequence may be a read error, since a much larger clone differs from it by one base. The CDR3 protein is CVSRLDTSSYNEQFF. The CDR3 bases are TGTGTCAGCAGGTTGGACACCTCCTCCTACAATGAGCAGTTCTTC. This sequence joins TRBV28 and TRBJ2-1, with D tentatively TRBD1 (5 bases). Germline CDR1 reads MDHEN; CDR2 reads SYDVKM. This CDR3 is built from 15 residues.

The sample holds a few counts of this clonotype. The chain has TRBV10-2 and TRBJ2-3; D unclear. The ends were cut back, 2 bases at V and 3 bases at J, with 6 bases in the middle. CDR1 and CDR2 from the germline V gene are WSHSY and SAAADI. This CDR3 has 13 amino acids. The CDR3 DNA follows: TGCGCCAGCAGTGAGCCAGAGACAGATACGCAGTATTTT. Encoded protein: CASSEPETDTQYF.

This clonotype showed up many times. This rearrangement joins TRBV12-3 or TRBV12-4 to TRBJ2-6; D might be TRBD1 (6 bases). This CDR3 comprises 15 residues. V lost 5 bases, J lost 2 bases, and 10 bases lay in between. In DNA form, the CDR3 reads TGTGCCAGCAGTCCCAGGGGAACTGGGGCCAACGTCCTGACTTTC. This translates into CASSPRGTGANVLTF.

The V and J genes are TRBV2 and TRBJ2-1, with 13 nucleotides matching TRBD2. The CDR3 extends over 16 amino acids. V lost 7 bases, J lost 1 base, and 4 bases stayed unmatched. The V gene's germline CDR1 is SNHLY and CDR2 FYNNEI. CDR3 loop: CASKGLAGISYNEQFF. Written as DNA, the CDR3 is TGTGCCAGCAAGGGACTAGCGGGAATTTCCTACAATGAGCAGTTCTTC.

The chain carries TRBV30 and TRBJ2-1; TRBD2 matches 11 bases. Germline CDR1 is GTSNPN and CDR2 is SVGIG (reference sequence). This CDR3 contains 12 residues. J was trimmed by 16 bases and V by 4 bases; bases with no gene match: 9. The CDR3 spells CAWMGLAAELFF. The DNA of the CDR3 is TGTGCCTGGATGGGACTAGCGGCGGAGCTATTCTTC.

In its sample, this clonotype was seen many times. V and J are TRBV10-2 and TRBJ1-2; possible D gene TRBD1, 6 bases. The germline V gene encodes CDR1 WSHSY and CDR2 SAAADI. V was cut by 7 bases and J by 1 base, with 13 bases left in between. CDR3 length: 14 residues. DNA of the CDR3: TGCGCCAGCACGGCCCAGGACAGTAACTATGGCTACACCTTC. Translating it yields CASTAQDSNYGYTF.

This clonotype was detected only a few times. The junction departs from the called germline gene at one end, perhaps through a read error. The gene calls are TRBV30 and TRBJ1-6; D remains unclear. The CDR3 is 14 amino acids. Looked up from germline, CDR1 is GTSNPN and CDR2 is SVGIG (reference sequence). The CDR3 is CAWSGPTRGSPLHF. For the CDR3, the DNA is TGTGCCTGGAGTGGCCCGACCCGAGGATCACCCCTCCATTTT. Full variable domain (missing parts from reference TRBV30 and TRBJ1-6): SQTIHQWPATLVQPVGSPLSLECTVEGTSNPNLYWYRQAAGRGLQLLFYSVGIGQISSEVPQNLSASRPQDRQFILSSKKLLLSDSGFYLCAWSGPTRGSPLHFGNGTRLTVT.

The V call is TRBV12-3 or TRBV12-4, the J call TRBJ1-2; possible D gene TRBD1, 6 bases. This CDR3 has 14 amino acids. Trimming pared 1 base from V and 7 bases from J, leaving 13 bases between. The CDR3 loop is CASSLGLGAAGYTF. The CDR3 DNA sequence: TGTGCCAGCAGTTTAGGTCTGGGGGCAGCTGGCTACACCTTC.

This clonotype occurred a few times. V usage is TRBV18 and J usage is TRBJ2-5, with TRBD2 matching over 14 bases. The germline gives CDR1 KGHSH, CDR2 LQKENI. After removal of 0 bases from V and 6 bases from J, the junction contained 3 bases not matched to a gene. The CDR3 consists of 16 residues. CDR3: CASSPPGLAGVKTQYF. For the CDR3, the DNA is TGTGCCAGCTCACCACCGGGACTAGCGGGGGTAAAGACCCAGTACTTC.

This clonotype came up a few times. V usage is TRBV11-2 and J usage is TRBJ2-5, with D possibly TRBD2 on 6 matching bases. Deletions cut 0 bases from V and 3 bases from J, with 11 bases between. The CDR3 totals 15 residues. CDR1 SGHAT and CDR2 FQNNGV come from the germline V gene. This CDR3 reads CASSLDVRLEETQYF. The CDR3, as DNA: TGTGCCAGCAGCTTAGATGTCCGACTAGAAGAGACCCAGTACTTC.

This clonotype was counted at least ten times. The rearrangement uses TRBV11-2 and TRBJ2-1, with D perhaps TRBD2 (5 bases). Germline V gives CDR1 SGHAT, CDR2 FQNNGV. The length of the CDR3 is 13 residues. Between the trimmed V and J ends, which lost 5 bases and 8 bases, there was a span of 13 bases. The CDR3 bases are TGTGCCAGCAGCCCCTTGAGGGCCGATGAGCAGTTCTTC. Protein: CASSPLRADEQFF.

This clonotype was counted many times. CDR3 nucleotide sequence: TGTGCCAGCAGCCTAGGAGGTAGCAATCAGCCCCAGCATTTT. This gives the protein CASSLGGSNQPQHF. The rearrangement uses TRBV28 and TRBJ1-5, with unresolved D. Germline assignment: CDR1 MDHEN and CDR2 SYDVKM. This CDR3 spans 14 amino acids. Trimming cost V 6 bases and J 0 bases, with 9 bases left between them.

This clonotype showed up many times. The CDR3 protein is CASSGPVAGADTQYF. As DNA, the CDR3 is TGCGCCAGCAGTGGTCCCGTAGCGGGTGCAGATACGCAGTATTTT. This chain connects TRBV10-2 to TRBJ2-3, with 7 nucleotides matching TRBD2. This CDR3 has 15 amino acids. Germline assignment: CDR1 WSHSY and CDR2 SAAADI. The J segment lost 4 bases and the V segment lost 4 bases, leaving 8 bases of the junction unmatched.

This sequence joins TRBV21-1 and TRBJ2-3; the DNA was not compared with TRBD2, the D call given in the table. TRBV21-1 is shown as a pseudogene. The CDR3 is 16 amino acids. This chain's CDR3 is CASRNRTGRSTDTQYF. DNA of the CDR3: TGTGCCAGCAGGAATAGGACCGGGAGGAGCACAGATACGCAGTATTTT.

This sequence joins TRBV7-8 and TRBJ2-7, with 11 bases that match TRBD2. Germline assignment: CDR1 SGHVS and CDR2 FQNEAQ. The V gene end was trimmed by 4 bases and the J gene end by 4 bases; junction bases not matched to a gene: 12. The CDR3 is 17 amino acids. CDR3 region: CASSSGLAGGEGYEQYF. The CDR3 nucleotides read TGTGCCAGCAGCTCCGGACTAGCGGGTGGGGAGGGTTACGAGCAGTACTTC.

In this sample, this clonotype turned up many times. The chain couples TRBV11-2 to TRBJ2-3; no clear D gene. The CDR3 is made up of 13 amino acids. Trimming shortened V by 1 base and J by 4 bases, and 6 bases separated the two germline ends. Germline CDR1 and CDR2: SGHAT and FQNNGV. CDR3 loop: CASSLGRPDTQYF. CDR3 coding DNA: TGTGCCAGCAGCTTAGGTCGCCCAGATACGCAGTATTTT. The entire variable domain, with the rest obtained from reference TRBV11-2 and TRBJ2-3, is as follows: EAGVAQSPRYKIIEKRQSVAFWCNPISGHATLYWYQQILGQGPKLLIQFQNNGVVDDSQLPKDRFSAERLKGVDSTLKIQPAKLEDSAVYLCASSLGRPDTQYFGPGTRLTVL.

As for this clonotype: This may stem from a read error, because a much larger clone lies one nucleotide away. This chain links TRBV5-6 with TRBJ2-1; possible D gene TRBD2, 5 bases. Deletions cut 2 bases from V and 8 bases from J, with 8 bases between. The CDR3 is 12 residues long. Germline V CDR1 and CDR2: SGHDT, YYEEEE. For the CDR3, the DNA is TGTGCCAGCAGCTTCTTGGAGGATGAGCAGTTCTTC. Its protein is CASSFLEDEQFF.

This chain connects TRBV5-6 to TRBJ1-5; the D gene is possibly TRBD1 (5 bases). Germline CDR1 SGHDT, CDR2 YYEEEE. This CDR3 comprises 14 residues. Trimming stripped 2 bases from V and 7 bases from J, with 13 bases between. The CDR3 protein is CASSFNAGRQPQHF. CDR3 DNA: TGTGCCAGCAGCTTCAATGCGGGGCGGCAGCCCCAGCATTTT.

The V call is TRBV18, the J call TRBJ1-2; D gene ambiguous. The CDR3 is 16 amino acids. Between the trimmed V and J ends, which lost 3 bases and 0 bases, there was a span of 14 bases. From germline, CDR1 is KGHSH and CDR2 LQKENI. The CDR3 region is CASSPPLSSPNYGYTF. The CDR3 coding sequence is TGTGCCAGCTCACCCCCTCTCTCGTCTCCTAACTATGGCTACACCTTC.

This clonotype was counted many times. The chain joins TRBV6-1 to TRBJ2-3; 8 positions match TRBD2. CDR3 size: 14 residues. The V gene's germline CDR1 is MNHNS and CDR2 SASEGT. Trimming at V came to 5 bases and at J to 3 bases, leaving 4 bases not matched to a gene. CDR3 DNA sequence: TGTGCCAGCAGTTCAGCGGGAGCGACAGATACGCAGTATTTT. It translates to CASSSAGATDTQYF.